This T cell receptor (beta chain) was retrieved from a study of T cell responses to AZD1222 COVID-19 vaccine (dated by TCRdb to the early 2020s). About the study as a whole: Because spike-specific TCR depth and breadth did not differ between the two schedules, AZD1222 recipients who got a second dose at roughly 4 weeks were pooled with those who got a second dose at roughly 12 weeks. A total of approximately 240 trial participants underwent TCR sequencing, of whom 200 to 220 received two doses of AZD1222 and about 25 received two doses of the MenACWY control vaccine. Trial participants were enrolled into age subgroups of 18-55, 56-69 and 70-plus years, which contained about 160, 30 and 59 TCR-sequenced participants, respectively. Results the study describes overall, beyond this receptor: Conclusions about previously exposed vaccinees were limited because only a handful of AZD1222 recipients were SARS-CoV-2 seropositive at baseline. Spike-specific TCR breadth and depth rose significantly after two AZD1222 doses compared with day 0 and with MenACWY recipients. The vaccine-associated CD4 TCRs covered the entire spike protein, and the dominant responses fell in regions 160-218 and 743-854. Most participants were white British and females outnumbered males, and the authors suggested that clonal diversity may have been underestimated. Epitopes outside the regions mutated in the B.1.351 and B.1.1.7 variants were reportedly recognized by nearly half of the unique spike-specific TCRs. Because no day 14 peak-response samples were available, the repertoires could be characterized only after the peak T cell response. The 56-69-year group was small, and its depth increase did not reach significance, likely because of low power.

With regard to this clone: Its antigen target is currently unknown. Base quality data are lacking; no much larger clone is found one base away.

Reading the germline V gene gives CDR1 SGHTA and CDR2 FQGTGA. The CDR3 covers 16 residues, taking in both the cysteine and the phenylalanine. Left in the record is the CDR3 DNA by itself, 48 bases read in frame from the first base. V lost 2 bases and J lost 1 base, and the count of bases not matched to a germline gene is 4. The CDR3 regions of human TCRbeta chains were analyzed by immunosequencing. In the original analysis: TCRs in the repertoires were matched against a reference library of SARS-CoV-2-specific TCRs that had been generated with the MIRA antigen-specificity platform. Breadth was defined as the fraction of unique TCRs that were SARS-CoV-2-associated, and depth was defined as the fraction of total T cells that were SARS-CoV-2-associated. Using the MIRA data, each spike-specific TCR was mapped to the spike region that the TCR reacts to and placed in a CD4 or CD8 class. Log10-transformed breadth and depth values were compared by one-way ANOVA with Sidak's multiple comparisons tests. TCRdb took this table from immuneACCESS and kept in-frame rearrangements with V and J called. Such tables lack part of the clones; where checked against another copy, unresolved V genes explain under half of the gap, and the rest is unexplained. D and trimming were read from the DNA, whereas the V and J calls and clone size are those reported in that table. The sample table lists about 140,000 clones, roughly 90% of them with a count of one. The biggest ten clones account for 2.5% to 3% of the sample.

What this sample's time point label stands for: baseline before first vaccination. The vaccinee samples were drawn from two UK trials, COV001 and COV002, one of which was a single-blind randomized controlled phase 2/3 trial testing AZD1222 (ChAdOx1 nCoV-19) in healthy adults. Trial participant PBMC samples were collected at day 0 and day 28 after the second dose for TCRbeta chain sequencing. Sequences were derived from peripheral blood, sampled on day 0 of AZD1222 vaccination. This TCR was recovered from an adult in good health. The chain is assembled from TRBV7-3 and TRBJ1-3; 8 bases in the junction line up with TRBD1. The encoded CDR3 is CASSLAGGFSGNTIYF. The nucleotide sequence reads TGTGCCAGCAGCTTAGCAGGGGGCTTTTCTGGAAACACCATATATTTT.